This section outlines one T cell receptor (beta chain) sequence together with its context. Antigen specificity is unknown. This sample stems from a study of T-cell memory formation after mild COVID-19. Study results and limitations: The main location of contracting CD4+ clones was CM and EM, and that of contracting CD8+ clones was EMRA.

Libraries for TCRalpha and TCRbeta carried sample barcodes and unique molecular identifiers via 5'RACE. TCRdb processed the 5' RACE reads anew with MiXCR; each CDR3 protein has one entry. The data show around 300,000 distinct CDR3 sequences, with roughly an eighth seen just once and about 20% held by the top ten. This TCR was recovered from a man aged 18-30 years who had mild COVID-19 (a few samples of this study predate the infection). Cell type and time point are not known. The material sequenced was PBMCs or a T cell subset sorted from them (not recorded which).

As DNA, the CDR3 is TGCGCCAGCAGCCAAAACCCGTCCTACGAGCAGTACTTC. It specifies CASSQNPSYEQYF. The genes are TRBV4-3 and TRBJ2-7, with unresolved D. Germline V gene lookup returns CDR1 LGHNA and CDR2 YSLEER. V gave up 2 bases and J gave up 1 base, with 6 bases separating them. The CDR3 has 13 amino acids.